The 14 T cell receptor beta chains given below trace back to one sample, sequenced in a study of T cells in localized non-small cell lung cancer. Using immunoSEQ multiplex PCR, the repertoire was profiled, and TCRdb retains in-frame clones only, with some absent. The sample holds under 35,000 clones, roughly 87% seen once. The sample here was peripheral blood mononuclear cells, taken before any cancer treatment. All receptors come from a woman aged 35 to 70 with stage III lung adenocarcinoma.

This chain links TRBV19 with TRBJ1-5; tentative D call: TRBD1 (6 bases). The V gene's germline CDR1 is LNHDA and CDR2 SQIVND (reference sequence). CDR3 size: 14 residues. Deletions cut 4 bases from V and 7 bases from J, with 14 bases between. Here the CDR3 DNA reads TGTGCCAGTAGTAGGACAGCCGTGAGGCAGCCCCAGCATTTT. Residues: CASSRTAVRQPQHF.

The chain recombines TRBV6-1 with TRBJ2-7, with TRBD1 matching over 7 bases. V shed 7 bases, J shed 2 bases, and the junction held 8 bases outside the gene matches. This CDR3 comprises 14 residues. Germline CDR1 MNHNS, CDR2 SASEGT. For the CDR3, the DNA is TGTGCCAGCAACCCGACAGGGTTGGCCTACGAGCAGTACTTC. It encodes CASNPTGLAYEQYF.

In nucleotides, the CDR3 is TGTGCCAGCAGTGACAGGTCATACACCGGGGAGCTGTTTTTT. Translated: CASSDRSYTGELFF. The chain uses TRBV6-5 and TRBJ2-2; weak D call: TRBD1 (6 bases). The germline V and J ends were trimmed by 5 bases and 3 bases, with 10 bases remaining between them. The CDR3 runs to 14 residues. Germline V gene sequence: CDR1 MNHEY, CDR2 SVGAGI.

This clone was seen just once. V is TRBV7-2 and J is TRBJ1-5; D is unclear. V lost 5 bases to trimming and J lost 7 bases, with 12 bases between them. This CDR3 is 13 amino acids long. Germline CDR1 and CDR2: SGHTA and FQGNSA. The chain's CDR3 is CASSPTYGQPQHF. DNA of the CDR3: TGTGCCAGCAGCCCGACCTATGGCCAGCCCCAGCATTTT.

This clone was seen only a few times. V and J are TRBV11-2 and TRBJ1-1, with D uncertain. The CDR3 covers 16 residues. From germline, CDR1 is SGHAT and CDR2 FQNNGV. V shed 0 bases and J shed 1 base, with 12 bases lying between them. The CDR3 bases are TGTGCCAGCAGCTTAGATTTCGGGGTACGGAACACTGAAGCTTTCTTT. It yields the protein CASSLDFGVRNTEAFF. The full variable domain, in which reference TRBV11-2 and TRBJ1-1 provide the parts outside the CDR3, is EAGVAQSPRYKIIEKRQSVAFWCNPISGHATLYWYQQILGQGPKLLIQFQNNGVVDDSQLPKDRFSAERLKGVDSTLKIQPAKLEDSAVYLCASSLDFGVRNTEAFFGQGTRLTVV.

This chain joins TRBV10-3 and TRBJ1-6, with D tentatively TRBD1 (5 bases). This CDR3 is 13 amino acids long. Germline-derived CDR1 and CDR2 are ENHRY and SYGVKD. Trimming stripped 10 bases from V and 14 bases from J, with 21 bases between. In nucleotides, the CDR3 is TGTGCCAGCGGGACCCAGGACCTCGGGGCCCTCCACTTT. Amino acid sequence: CASGTQDLGALHF.

The J gene is TRBJ2-7, the V gene TRBV6-1, with a weak D call TRBD2 (5 bases). The CDR3 covers 14 residues. V gave up 1 base and J gave up 3 bases, with 10 bases separating them. Germline values: CDR1 MNHNS, CDR2 SASEGT. The DNA of the CDR3 is TGTGCCAGCAGTGAAGGTAGCGAGCACTACGAGCAGTACTTC. This encodes CASSEGSEHYEQYF.

V is TRBV7-9 and J is TRBJ2-1; D is possibly TRBD1 or TRBD2 (6 bases each). The CDR3 is made up of 13 amino acids. CDR1 SEHNR and CDR2 FQNEAQ come from the germline V gene (reference sequence). V was trimmed by 6 bases and J by 8 bases, leaving 14 bases between them. CDR3 DNA sequence: TGTGCCAGCAGTTCCCGGGGGCCCGATGAGCAGTTCTTC. It specifies CASSSRGPDEQFF.

The chain links TRBV14 to TRBJ2-1, with 7 bases lining up with TRBD1. CDR1 is SGHDN, CDR2 FVKESK, per germline. With 4 bases clipped from V and 1 base from J, the junction kept 4 bases outside the gene matches. CDR3 length equals 15 residues. CDR3 sequence (DNA): TGTGCCAGCAGCCTTTGGGACAGATCCTACAATGAGCAGTTCTTC. This sequence encodes CASSLWDRSYNEQFF.

As DNA, the CDR3 is TGTGCCAGCAGCCAAGGGACTAGCTCTCCCTACGAGCAGTACTTC. Translated, it gives CASSQGTSSPYEQYF. V gene TRBV5-5 combines with J gene TRBJ2-7, with 9 bases identical to TRBD2. The germline V gene has CDR1 SGHKS and CDR2 YYEKEE (reference sequence). CDR3 length equals 15 residues. Trimming at V came to 4 bases and at J to 2 bases, leaving 7 bases not matched to a gene.

J is TRBJ2-3 and V is TRBV4-2; D is possibly TRBD2 (5 bases). V shed 0 bases and J shed 4 bases, with 11 bases lying between them. The CDR3 length is 15 residues. Germline V lookup: CDR1 LGHNA, CDR2 YNFKEQ. The CDR3 region is CASSQEVGRADTQYF. CDR3 DNA: TGTGCCAGCAGCCAAGAGGTCGGGCGGGCAGATACGCAGTATTTT.

V gene TRBV28 combines with J gene TRBJ2-2; D might be TRBD2 (6 bases). Germline CDR1 is MDHEN and CDR2 is SYDVKM. This CDR3 has 15 amino acids. V was clipped by 3 bases and J by 3 bases, with 11 bases between them. CDR3 nucleotides: TGTGCCAGCAGTTTTGTCCTAGCGTACACCGGGGAGCTGTTTTTT. Its translation is CASSFVLAYTGELFF.

Concerning this clone itself: One junction end does not reproduce the germline sequence, and a read error may be involved. The V gene is TRBV7-9, the J gene TRBJ2-7, with TRBD2 as a possible D gene (5 bases). Germline V lookup: CDR1 SEHNR, CDR2 FQNEAQ (reference sequence). CDR3 length: 15 residues. CDR3 DNA sequence: TGTGCCAGCAGCTTTGTTTTAGCGACCTCCCACGAGCAGTACTTC. It is translated as CASSFVLATSHEQYF.

V and J are TRBV11-2 and TRBJ2-1, with no clear D. Germline V CDR1 and CDR2: SGHAT, FQNNGV. V dropped 5 bases and J dropped 9 bases, with 20 bases sitting between them. The CDR3 is 15 amino acids. The CDR3 protein is CASSLLVGRMSEQFF. The CDR3 DNA is TGTGCCAGCAGCCTCTTGGTCGGCCGAATGAGTGAGCAGTTCTTC.